The text below deals with one TCR beta chain. Germline V gives CDR1 SNHLY, CDR2 FYNNEI. This CDR3 region has 13 residues. V was pared by 8 bases and J by 5 bases, with 6 bases of the junction left unmatched. The data are from a study of blood T cell repertoires in COVID-19. About the study: COVID-19 samples collected from the United States, Italy and Spain covered acute and convalescent phases. PBMCs, B-cell-depleted T cells, or T cells provided the cDNA or gDNA that made up the material.

Original processing methods: Amplification of reference gene primers provided the estimated nucleated cell counts. Here immunoSEQ multiplex PCR was the method, and the copy in TCRdb shows in-frame clones only, minus some. The V and J calls and the clone size are those of that table, but D and trimming were determined from the DNA. There are fewer than 200,000 clones in the sample; 75% to 80% occur only once, and roughly 25% lies in the top ten. V usage is TRBV2 and J usage is TRBJ2-1, with 7 nucleotides matching TRBD2. The receptor's source is a woman aged 70 to 79 with acute or convalescent COVID-19. The sequenced material came from peripheral blood. CDR3 sequence: CASRLAAHNEQFF. The CDR3 bases are TGTGCCAGCCGACTAGCCGCTCACAATGAGCAGTTCTTC.